This T cell receptor (beta chain) is from a study of blood T cell repertoires in COVID-19. Study at large: Material from acute and convalescent COVID-19 was sourced from the United States, Italy and Spain. PBMCs, B-cell-depleted T cells, or T cells provided the cDNA or gDNA that made up the material.

Original data processing: Researchers report that nucleated cell counts were estimated from reference gene primer amplification. Clones were sequenced by immunoSEQ multiplex PCR, and TCRdb holds only the in-frame ones, with some missing. V and J calls and clone size are those listed in that table; D and trimming were worked out from the DNA. The repertoire holds some 270,000 clones, with roughly 84% as singletons. V was cut by 3 bases and J by 0 bases, with 14 bases left in between. The CDR3 is made up of 17 amino acids. Germline-derived CDR1 and CDR2 are KGHDR and SFDVKD. Patients at the Seattle site were enrolled during active infection and followed longitudinally.

The source material was peripheral blood. This sequence originates from a human donor with COVID-19, enrolled during active disease. The donor label of this sample is uncertain. The chain couples TRBV24-1 to TRBJ1-5; D perhaps matches TRBD1 (5 bases). The CDR3 DNA sequence: TGTGCCACCAGTGATCGCCGACAGACTCCTAGCAATCAGCCCCAGCATTTT. Translation: CATSDRRQTPSNQPQHF.